This T cell receptor (beta chain) was captured by sequencing in a study of blood T cells in healthy people across ages. Study-level results: The study found TCR beta diversity correlated strongly with naive T cell percentage. A roughly linear fall in TCR beta diversity per million T cells was seen with increasing age. Both naive CD4+ cell counts and diversity were greater in long-lived donors than in aged donors. Since the PBMCs were unsorted, naive and antigen-experienced cells could not be conclusively compared.

Trimming took 3 bases from V and 9 from J, leaving 9 bases between them. The CDR3 length is 12 residues. There are a few counts of this clonotype. Its antigen is as yet unknown. The use of a sample-barcoded 5' primer and a J-beta primer mix characterized a second PCR of roughly 6 to 11 cycles. TCRdb passed the 5' RACE reads through MiXCR, listing each CDR3 protein once. The table lists about a million distinct CDR3 sequences, about 48% of them singletons. The source material was blood. The TCR originated in a man younger than 45 in good health. This rearrangement joins TRBV12-3 or TRBV12-4 to TRBJ2-1, with D possibly being TRBD2 (5 bases). The CDR3 coding sequence is TGTGCCAGCAGTTTCCCGGGGATTGAGCAGTTCTTC. It translates to CASSFPGIEQFF.